The T cell receptor beta chain described here comes from a study of blood T cell repertoires in COVID-19. The wider study: There were acute and convalescent COVID-19 samples, and they came from the United States, Italy and Spain. The cDNA or gDNA used as material had been derived from T cells, B-cell-depleted T cells, or PBMCs.

In the original workflow: From reference gene primer amplification, estimates of nucleated cell counts were derived. TCRdb's copy holds only in-frame clones and misses some; the assay was immunoSEQ multiplex PCR. The V and J calls and clone size come from that table; D and trimming were worked out from the DNA. This table has more than 30,000 clones, approximately 96% appearing once. The V gene end was trimmed by 5 bases and the J gene end by 0 bases; junction bases not matched to a gene: 4. Germline loops: CDR1 LGHDT, CDR2 YNNKEL (reference sequence). The length of the CDR3 is 15 residues. The sequence was obtained from a human donor with active COVID-19. The donor label of this sample is uncertain. The chain couples TRBV3-1 (or the pseudogene TRBV3-2) to TRBJ2-3; TRBD2 matches at 8 bases. Sequenced input: peripheral blood. The CDR3 is CASSKRGPSTDTQYF. The CDR3, as DNA: TGTGCCAGCAGCAAGCGGGGGCCGAGCACAGATACGCAGTATTTT.